The clone carrying this TCR beta chain appeared a single time. Germline V CDR1 and CDR2: LGHDT, YNNKEL (reference sequence). The V end was cut by 1 base, the J end by 8 bases, with 19 bases between. There are 16 residues in the CDR3. The data were obtained in a study of blood T cell repertoires in COVID-19. The wider study: The study drew acute and convalescent COVID-19 samples from the United States, Italy and Spain. From T cells, B-cell-depleted T cells, or PBMCs came the material, which was cDNA or gDNA.

Measured with immunoSEQ multiplex PCR; TCRdb has only the in-frame clones, and not every one. The repertoire consists of about 56,000 clones, with more than 80% occurring once and the leading ten covering around 20%. This chain uses TRBV3-1 (or the pseudogene TRBV3-2) with TRBJ2-3; D is possibly TRBD2 (5 bases). This TCR was sampled from a human donor in a cohort sampled during active COVID-19. Material for sequencing was peripheral blood. CDR3 in amino acids: CASSQGAFVGRGTQYF. Here the CDR3 DNA reads TGTGCCAGCAGCCAAGGGGCGTTCGTGGGGAGAGGTACGCAGTATTTT.